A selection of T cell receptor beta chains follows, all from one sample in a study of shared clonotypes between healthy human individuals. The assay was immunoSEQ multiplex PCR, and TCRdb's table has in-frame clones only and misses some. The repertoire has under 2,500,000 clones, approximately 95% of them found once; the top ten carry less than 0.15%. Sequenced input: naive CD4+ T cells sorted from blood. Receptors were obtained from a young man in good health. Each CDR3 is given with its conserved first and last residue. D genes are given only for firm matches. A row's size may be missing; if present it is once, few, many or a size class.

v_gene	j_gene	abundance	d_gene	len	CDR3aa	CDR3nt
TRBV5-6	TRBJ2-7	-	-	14	CASRADGQNHEQYF	TGTGCCAGCAGGGCCGACGGACAGAACCACGAGCAGTACTTC
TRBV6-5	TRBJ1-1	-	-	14	CASRFLGVRTEAFF	TGTGCCAGCCGTTTCCTAGGCGTACGCACTGAAGCTTTCTTT
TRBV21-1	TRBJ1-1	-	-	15	CASSKGQALNTEAFF	TGTGCCAGCAGCAAAGGGCAGGCCTTGAACACTGAAGCTTTCTTT
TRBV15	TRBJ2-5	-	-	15	CATSSSPGVVETQYF	TGTGCCACCAGCAGTTCCCCTGGGGTAGTCGAGACCCAGTACTTC
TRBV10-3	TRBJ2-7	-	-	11	CAINRGGEQYF	TGTGCCATCAACAGGGGGGGCGAGCAGTACTTC
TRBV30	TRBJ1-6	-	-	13	CAWTAGGNSPLHF	TGTGCCTGGACGGCGGGGGGAAATTCACCCCTCCACTTT
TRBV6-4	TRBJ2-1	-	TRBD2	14	CASSQTSGGDEQFF	TGTGCCAGCAGCCAGACTAGTGGGGGGGATGAGCAGTTCTTC
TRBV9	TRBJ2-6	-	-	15	CASSVGYTGANVLTF	TGTGCCAGCAGCGTGGGGTATACTGGGGCCAACGTCCTGACTTTC
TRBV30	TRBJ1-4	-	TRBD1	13	CAWKGAGREKLFF	TGTGCCTGGAAGGGGGCAGGACGAGAAAAACTGTTTTTT
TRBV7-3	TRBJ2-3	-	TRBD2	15	CASSPSGGITDTQYF	TGTGCCAGCAGCCCTAGCGGGGGGATCACAGATACGCAGTATTTT
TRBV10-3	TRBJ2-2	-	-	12	CAISDGGGELFF	TGTGCCATCAGTGATGGAGGCGGGGAGCTGTTTTTT
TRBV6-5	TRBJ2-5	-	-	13	CASSRWTRETQYF	TGTGCCAGCAGTCGATGGACTCGAGAGACCCAGTACTTC
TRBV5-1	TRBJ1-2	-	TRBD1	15	CASSLAGQGADGYTF	TGCGCCAGCAGCTTGGCGGGACAGGGGGCAGATGGCTACACCTTC
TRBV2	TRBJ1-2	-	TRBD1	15	CASSEGDRGWSGYTF	TGTGCCAGCAGTGAGGGGGACAGGGGATGGAGTGGCTACACCTTC
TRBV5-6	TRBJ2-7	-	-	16	CASSSLGPGDSYEQYF	TGTGCCAGCAGCTCCCTAGGGCCAGGGGACTCCTACGAGCAGTACTTC
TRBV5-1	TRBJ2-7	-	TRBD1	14	CASSRGQGDHEQYF	TGCGCCAGCAGTCGGGGACAGGGAGACCACGAGCAGTACTTC
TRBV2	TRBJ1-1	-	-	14	CASSESGMNTEAFF	TGTGCCAGCAGTGAGTCCGGGATGAACACTGAAGCTTTCTTT
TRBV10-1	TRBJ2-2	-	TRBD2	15	CASSERLAGTGELFF	TGCGCCAGCAGTGAGAGGCTAGCGGGGACCGGGGAGCTGTTTTTT
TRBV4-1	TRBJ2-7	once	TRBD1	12	CASGDRDREQYF	TGCGCCAGCGGGGACAGGGACAGAGAGCAGTACTTC
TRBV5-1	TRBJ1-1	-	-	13	CASSLVVGTEAFF	TGCGCCAGCAGCTTGGTGGTGGGCACTGAAGCTTTCTTT